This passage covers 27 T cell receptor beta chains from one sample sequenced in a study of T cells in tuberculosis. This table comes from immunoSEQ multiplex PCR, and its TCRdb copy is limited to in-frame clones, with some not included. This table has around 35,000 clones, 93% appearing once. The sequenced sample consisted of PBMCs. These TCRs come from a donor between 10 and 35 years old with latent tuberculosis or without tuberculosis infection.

DNA for the CDR3: TGTGCCCTAGGGAGACTAGCGGGGGCGAACACCGGGGAGCTGTTTTTT. The encoded protein is CALGRLAGANTGELFF. V is TRBV30 and J is TRBJ2-2; TRBD2 matches at 12 bases. V lost 8 bases and J lost 0; bases outside the gene matches: 7. CDR1 GTSNPN and CDR2 SVGIG come from the germline V gene (reference sequence). This CDR3 has 16 amino acids.

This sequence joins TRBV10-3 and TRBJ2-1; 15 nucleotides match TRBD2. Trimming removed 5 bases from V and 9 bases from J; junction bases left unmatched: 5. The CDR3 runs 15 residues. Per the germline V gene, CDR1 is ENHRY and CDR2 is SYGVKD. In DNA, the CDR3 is TGTGCCATCAGTAGGACTAGCGGGGGGGCAGGTGAGCAGTTCTTC. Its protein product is CAISRTSGGAGEQFF.

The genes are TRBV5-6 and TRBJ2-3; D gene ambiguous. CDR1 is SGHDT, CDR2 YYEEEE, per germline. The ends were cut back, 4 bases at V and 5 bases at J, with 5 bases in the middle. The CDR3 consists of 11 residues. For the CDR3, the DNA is TGTGCCAGCAGCCAATTAGATACGCAGTATTTT. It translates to CASSQLDTQYF.

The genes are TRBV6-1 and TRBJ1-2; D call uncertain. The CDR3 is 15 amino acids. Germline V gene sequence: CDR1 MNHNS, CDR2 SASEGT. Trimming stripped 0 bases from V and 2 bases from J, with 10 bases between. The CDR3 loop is CASSEASAGNYGYTF. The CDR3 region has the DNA TGTGCCAGCAGTGAAGCATCGGCGGGGAACTATGGCTACACCTTC.

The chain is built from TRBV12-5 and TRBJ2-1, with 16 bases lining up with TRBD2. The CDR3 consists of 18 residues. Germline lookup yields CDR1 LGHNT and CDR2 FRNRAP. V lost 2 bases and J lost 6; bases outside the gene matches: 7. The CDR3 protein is CASGLSRGLAGGRNEQFF. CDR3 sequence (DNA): TGTGCTAGTGGTTTGTCACGGGGACTAGCGGGGGGGCGCAATGAGCAGTTCTTC.

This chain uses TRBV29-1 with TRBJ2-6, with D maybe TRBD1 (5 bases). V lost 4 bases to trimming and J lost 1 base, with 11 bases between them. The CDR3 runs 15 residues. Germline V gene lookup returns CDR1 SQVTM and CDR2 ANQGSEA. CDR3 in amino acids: CSVGLGASGANVLTF. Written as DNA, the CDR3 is TGCAGCGTTGGATTAGGGGCATCTGGGGCCAACGTCCTGACTTTC.

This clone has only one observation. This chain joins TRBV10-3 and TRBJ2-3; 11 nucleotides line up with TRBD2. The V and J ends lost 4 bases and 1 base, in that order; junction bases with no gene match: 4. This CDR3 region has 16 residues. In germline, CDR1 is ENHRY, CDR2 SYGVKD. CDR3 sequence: CAISGPGLAGTDTQYF. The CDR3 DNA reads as TGTGCCATCAGTGGGCCGGGACTAGCGGGCACAGATACGCAGTATTTT.

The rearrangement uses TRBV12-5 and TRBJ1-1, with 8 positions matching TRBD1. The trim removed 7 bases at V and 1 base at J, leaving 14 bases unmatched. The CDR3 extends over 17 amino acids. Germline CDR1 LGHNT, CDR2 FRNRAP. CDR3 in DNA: TGTGCTAGTGCCCAGACCCTGAGAACAGGGGGGAACACTGAAGCTTTCTTT. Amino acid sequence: CASAQTLRTGGNTEAFF.

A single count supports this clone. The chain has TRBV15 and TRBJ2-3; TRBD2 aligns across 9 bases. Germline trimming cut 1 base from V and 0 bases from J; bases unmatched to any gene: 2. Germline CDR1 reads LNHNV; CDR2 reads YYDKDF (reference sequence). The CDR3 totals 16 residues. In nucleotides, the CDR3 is TGTGCCACCAGCAGAGGGGCGGGGGGGAGCACAGATACGCAGTATTTT. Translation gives CATSRGAGGSTDTQYF.

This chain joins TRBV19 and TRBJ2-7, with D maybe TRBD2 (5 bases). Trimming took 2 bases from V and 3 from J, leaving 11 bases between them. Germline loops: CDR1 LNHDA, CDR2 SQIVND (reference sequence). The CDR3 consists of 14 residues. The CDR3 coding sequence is TGTGCCAGTAGTATATCGGAGAGGGTCTACGAGCAGTACTTC. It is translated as CASSISERVYEQYF.

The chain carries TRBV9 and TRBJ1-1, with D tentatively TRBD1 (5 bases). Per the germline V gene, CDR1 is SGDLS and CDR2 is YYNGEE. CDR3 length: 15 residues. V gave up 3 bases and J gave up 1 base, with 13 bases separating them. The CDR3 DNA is TGTGCCAGCAGCGCCGAGGGACTGCCGAACACTGAAGCTTTCTTT. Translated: CASSAEGLPNTEAFF. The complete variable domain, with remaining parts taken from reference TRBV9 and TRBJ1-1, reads DSGVTQTPKHLITATGQRVTLRCSPRSGDLSVYWYQQSLDQGLQFLIQYYNGEERAKGNILERFSAQQFPDLHSELNLSSLELGDSALYFCASSAEGLPNTEAFFGQGTRLTVV.

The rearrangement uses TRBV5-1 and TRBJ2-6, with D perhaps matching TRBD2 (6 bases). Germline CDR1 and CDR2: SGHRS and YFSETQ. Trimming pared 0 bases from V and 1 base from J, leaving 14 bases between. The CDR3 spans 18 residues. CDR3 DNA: TGCGCCAGCAGCTTGGACGGTCGTGGGGGGTCTGGGGCCAACGTCCTGACTTTC. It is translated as CASSLDGRGGSGANVLTF.

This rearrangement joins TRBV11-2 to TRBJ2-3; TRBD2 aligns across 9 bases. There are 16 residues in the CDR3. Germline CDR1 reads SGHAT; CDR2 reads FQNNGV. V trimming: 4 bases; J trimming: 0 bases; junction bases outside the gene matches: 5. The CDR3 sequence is CASSSGAGGSTDTQYF. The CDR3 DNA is TGTGCCAGCAGCTCCGGAGCGGGGGGAAGCACAGATACGCAGTATTTT. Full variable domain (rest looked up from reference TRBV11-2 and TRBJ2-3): EAGVAQSPRYKIIEKRQSVAFWCNPISGHATLYWYQQILGQGPKLLIQFQNNGVVDDSQLPKDRFSAERLKGVDSTLKIQPAKLEDSAVYLCASSSGAGGSTDTQYFGPGTRLTVL.

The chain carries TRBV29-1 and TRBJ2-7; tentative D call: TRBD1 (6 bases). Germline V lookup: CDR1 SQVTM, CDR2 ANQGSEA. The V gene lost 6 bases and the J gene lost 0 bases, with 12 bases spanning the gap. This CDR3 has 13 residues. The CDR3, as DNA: TGCAGCGTAGACCAGGGGAGCTCCTACGAGCAGTACTTC. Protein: CSVDQGSSYEQYF.

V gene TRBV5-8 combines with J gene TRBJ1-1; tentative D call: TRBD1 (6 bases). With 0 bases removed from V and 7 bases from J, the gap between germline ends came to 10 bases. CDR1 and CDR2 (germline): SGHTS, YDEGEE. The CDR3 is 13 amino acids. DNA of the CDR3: TGTGCCAGCAGCTTGGCGGGGGGCGGTGAAGCTTTCTTT. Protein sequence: CASSLAGGGEAFF.

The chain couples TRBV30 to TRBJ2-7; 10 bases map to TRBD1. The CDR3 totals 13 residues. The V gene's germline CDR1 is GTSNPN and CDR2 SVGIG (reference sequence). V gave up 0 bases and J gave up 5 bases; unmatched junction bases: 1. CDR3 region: CAWSVGTGDEQYF. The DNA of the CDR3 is TGTGCCTGGAGTGTCGGGACAGGGGACGAGCAGTACTTC.

This CDR3 is CASSSGTGIQETQYF. CDR3 bases: TGTGCCAGCAGCTCCGGGACAGGGATCCAAGAGACCCAGTACTTC. The genes are TRBV6-5 and TRBJ2-5; TRBD1 aligns across 9 bases. Germline V gene lookup returns CDR1 MNHEY and CDR2 SVGAGI. The junction had 6 bases not matched to a gene; V was cut back by 6 bases and J by 1 base. The CDR3 spans 15 residues.

The CDR3 loop reads CAWTGGTAGSNYGYTF. The CDR3 DNA is TGTGCCTGGACCGGAGGGACGGCAGGCAGTAACTATGGCTACACCTTC. The chain carries TRBV30 and TRBJ1-2; TRBD1 might be the D (5 bases). CDR3 size: 16 residues. Trimming took 4 bases from V and 1 from J, leaving 19 bases between them. CDR1 GTSNPN and CDR2 SVGIG come from the germline V gene (reference sequence).

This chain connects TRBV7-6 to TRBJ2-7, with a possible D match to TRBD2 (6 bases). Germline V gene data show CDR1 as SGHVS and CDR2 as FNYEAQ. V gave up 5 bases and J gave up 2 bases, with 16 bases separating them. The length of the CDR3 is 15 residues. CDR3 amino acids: CASSPISGHTYEQYF. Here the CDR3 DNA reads TGTGCCAGCAGCCCTATTAGCGGACATACCTACGAGCAGTACTTC.

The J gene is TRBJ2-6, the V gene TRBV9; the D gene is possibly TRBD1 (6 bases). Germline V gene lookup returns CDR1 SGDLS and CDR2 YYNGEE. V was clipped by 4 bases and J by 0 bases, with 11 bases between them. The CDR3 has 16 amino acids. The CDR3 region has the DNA TGTGCCAGCAGCCAGGGACACAACTCTGGGGCCAACGTCCTGACTTTC. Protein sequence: CASSQGHNSGANVLTF.

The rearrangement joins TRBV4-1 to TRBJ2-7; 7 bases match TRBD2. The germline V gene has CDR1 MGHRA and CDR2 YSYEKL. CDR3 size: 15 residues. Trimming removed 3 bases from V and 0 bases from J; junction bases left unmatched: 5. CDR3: CASSHERGSSYEQYF. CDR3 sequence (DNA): TGCGCCAGCAGCCATGAGCGGGGCAGCTCCTACGAGCAGTACTTC.

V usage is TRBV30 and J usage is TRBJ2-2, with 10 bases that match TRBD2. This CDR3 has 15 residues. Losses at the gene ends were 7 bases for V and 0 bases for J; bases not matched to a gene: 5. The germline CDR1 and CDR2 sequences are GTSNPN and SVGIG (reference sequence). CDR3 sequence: CAFSGGKTNTGELFF. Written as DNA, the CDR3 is TGTGCCTTTAGCGGGGGGAAAACGAACACCGGGGAGCTGTTTTTT. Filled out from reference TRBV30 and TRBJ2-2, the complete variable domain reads SQTIHQWPATLVQPVGSPLSLECTVEGTSNPNLYWYRQAAGRGLQLLFYSVGIGQISSEVPQNLSASRPQDRQFILSSKKLLLSDSGFYLCAFSGGKTNTGELFFGEGSRLTVL.

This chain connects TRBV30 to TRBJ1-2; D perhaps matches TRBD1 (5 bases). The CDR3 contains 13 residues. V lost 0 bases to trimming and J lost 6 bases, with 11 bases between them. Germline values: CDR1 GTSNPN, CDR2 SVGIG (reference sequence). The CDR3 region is CAWSVGRPHGYTF. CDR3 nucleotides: TGTGCCTGGAGTGTGGGGCGACCGCATGGCTACACCTTC.

The CDR3 loop reads CASSYYNSPLHF. The CDR3 nucleotides read TGTGCCAGTAGTTACTATAATTCACCCCTCCACTTT. The gene calls are TRBV19 and TRBJ1-6; D is ambiguous. Trimming cost V 5 bases and J 3 bases, with 2 bases left between them. Germline V gene sequence: CDR1 LNHDA, CDR2 SQIVND (reference sequence). This CDR3 is 12 amino acids long.

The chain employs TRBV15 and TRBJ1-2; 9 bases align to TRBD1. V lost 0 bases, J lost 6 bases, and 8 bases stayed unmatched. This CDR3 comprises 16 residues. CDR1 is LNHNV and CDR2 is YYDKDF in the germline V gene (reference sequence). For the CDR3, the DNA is TGTGCCACCAGCAGAGATAGGGACAGGGAGCGAGATGGCTACACCTTC. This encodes CATSRDRDRERDGYTF.

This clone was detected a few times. As DNA, the CDR3 is TGTGCCAGCAGCCAAAACCAGTACACTGAAGCTTTCTTT. This sequence encodes CASSQNQYTEAFF. V gene TRBV14 combines with J gene TRBJ1-1; D uncertain. The V gene lost 2 bases and the J gene lost 3 bases, with 7 bases spanning the gap. This CDR3 spans 13 amino acids. In germline, CDR1 is SGHDN, CDR2 FVKESK.

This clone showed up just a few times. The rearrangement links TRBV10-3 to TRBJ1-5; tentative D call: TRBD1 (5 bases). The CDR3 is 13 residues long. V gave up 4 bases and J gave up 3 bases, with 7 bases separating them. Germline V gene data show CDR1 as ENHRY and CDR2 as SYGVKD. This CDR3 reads CAISGQINQPQHF. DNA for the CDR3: TGTGCCATCAGTGGACAGATCAATCAGCCCCAGCATTTT.